Listed below are T cell receptor beta chains from one sample, sequenced in a study of shared clonotypes between healthy human individuals. Clones were sequenced by immunoSEQ multiplex PCR, and TCRdb holds only the in-frame ones, with some missing. Among about 600,000 clones listed, less than 98% were seen once. The sequencing input was naive CD4+ T cells sorted from blood. Receptor source: a woman aged 25-40 years in good health. Each CDR3 is given with its conserved first and last residue. D genes are given only for firm matches. Rows may omit the clone size; those that give it use once, few, many or a size class.

j_call clone_size d_call v_call cdr3_aa cdr3_nt
TRBJ1-3 - - TRBV28 CASSEGRPGNTIYF TGTGCCAGCAGTGAAGGAAGGCCTGGAAACACCATATATTTT
TRBJ1-5 - - TRBV19 CASSIDKRLPQSNQPQHF TGTGCCAGTAGTATAGATAAACGACTCCCGCAGAGCAATCAGCCCCAGCATTTT
TRBJ2-7 - TRBD2 TRBV18 CASSPKGRTSGDYEQYF TGTGCCAGCTCACCAAAGGGGCGGACTAGCGGAGACTACGAGCAGTACTTC
TRBJ2-7 - TRBD2 TRBV5-1 CASSLEGSVGSSGRANEQYF TGCGCCAGCAGCTTGGAAGGGAGCGTCGGGTCTAGCGGGAGGGCCAACGAGCAGTACTTC
TRBJ2-2 - - TRBV5-1 CASSLVGLANTGELFF TGCGCCAGCAGCTTGGTGGGGCTCGCGAACACCGGGGAGCTGTTTTTT
TRBJ1-1 - TRBD1 TRBV19 CASSMLTGGAWDTEAFF TGTGCCAGTAGTATGCTGACAGGGGGCGCTTGGGACACTGAAGCTTTCTTT
TRBJ2-1 once TRBD2 TRBV5-1 CASTPSGNYNEQFF TGCGCCAGCACCCCTAGCGGGAATTACAATGAGCAGTTCTTC
TRBJ1-1 - - TRBV28 CASSFQGNTEAFF TGTGCCAGCAGTTTTCAAGGGAACACTGAAGCTTTCTTT
TRBJ2-7 - - TRBV6-5 CASSYSLGQSSYEQYF TGTGCCAGCAGTTACTCGTTGGGACAATCCTCCTACGAGCAGTACTTC
TRBJ1-1 - - TRBV27 CASSFITEAFF TGTGCCAGCAGTTTTATAACTGAAGCTTTCTTT
TRBJ1-5 - - TRBV30 CAWSFGRQPQHF TGTGCCTGGAGTTTCGGGAGACAGCCCCAGCATTTT
TRBJ2-7 once TRBD2 TRBV18 CASSRETSGASYEQYF TGTGCCAGCTCGCGGGAGACTAGCGGGGCCTCCTACGAGCAGTACTTC
TRBJ1-5 - - TRBV28 CASSLLPPQHF TGTGCCAGCAGTTTACTTCCTCCCCAGCATTTT
TRBJ2-7 - TRBD2 TRBV19 CASSSPGLAGGIEQYF TGTGCCAGTAGTTCACCGGGACTAGCGGGAGGAATCGAGCAGTACTTC
TRBJ1-4 once - TRBV6-1 CASSERGGATNEKLFF TGTGCCAGCAGTGAACGGGGGGGGGCAACTAATGAAAAACTGTTTTTT
TRBJ2-1 - - TRBV11-2 CASSLGPLDEQFF TGTGCCAGCAGCTTAGGGCCCTTGGATGAGCAGTTCTTC
TRBJ1-2 - TRBD1 TRBV6-5 CASRRTGSDGYTF TGTGCCAGCCGTCGGACAGGGAGCGATGGCTACACCTTC
TRBJ1-5 - - TRBV2 CASSGTPSNQPQHF TGTGCCAGCAGTGGGACACCGAGCAATCAGCCCCAGCATTTT
TRBJ1-1 - - TRBV14 CASSELRATMNTEAFF TGTGCCAGCAGCGAACTCAGGGCAACCATGAACACTGAAGCTTTCTTT
TRBJ2-1 - - TRBV18 CASSPSELSYNEQFF TGTGCCAGCTCACCTTCTGAACTCTCCTACAATGAGCAGTTCTTC
TRBJ2-7 - - TRBV5-1 CASSLGGGEQYF TGCGCCAGCAGCTTGGGGGGCGGCGAGCAGTACTTC
TRBJ2-1 - - TRBV6-1 CASRVAAGNEQFF TGTGCCAGCAGGGTAGCGGCGGGAAATGAGCAGTTCTTC
TRBJ2-7 once - TRBV6-1 CASSEAGRTLYEQYF TGTGCCAGCAGTGAAGCTGGGCGGACACTCTACGAGCAGTACTTC
TRBJ2-3 - - TRBV28 CASSLLSRSTDTQYF TGTGCCAGCAGTTTACTTAGCCGGAGCACAGATACGCAGTATTTT
TRBJ1-2 - TRBD1 TRBV5-5 CASSLTGTAPNYGYTF TGTGCCAGCAGCTTAACCGGGACAGCACCTAACTATGGCTACACCTTC
TRBJ2-7 - TRBD2 TRBV4-2 CASSQGMILGGPPYEQYF TGTGCCAGCAGCCAAGGGATGATTCTGGGAGGGCCCCCTTACGAGCAGTACTTC
TRBJ2-2 - - TRBV28 CASSEAANTGELFF TGTGCCAGCAGTGAAGCGGCAAACACCGGGGAGCTGTTTTTT
TRBJ2-7 - TRBD2 TRBV7-2 CASSLSAGEFEQYF TGTGCCAGCAGCTTATCTGCGGGAGAGTTCGAGCAGTACTTC
TRBJ2-2 - - TRBV7-6 CASSLGQLNTGELFF TGTGCCAGCAGCTTAGGTCAGCTGAACACCGGGGAGCTGTTTTTT
TRBJ2-7 - TRBD2 TRBV5-1 CASSLVPLAGVNEQYF TGCGCCAGCAGCTTGGTCCCCCTAGCGGGAGTAAACGAGCAGTACTTC
TRBJ2-1 - - TRBV6-1 CASNEQFF TGTGCCAGCAATGAGCAGTTCTTC
TRBJ1-1 - - TRBV28 CASSLDRQEAFF TGTGCCAGCAGTTTGGATCGGCAAGAAGCTTTCTTT